This T cell receptor (beta chain) was captured in a study of beta chain features in type 1 diabetes. Every isolated RNA sample was fully reverse transcribed, so sequencing captured expressed TCRB transcripts. The protocol was immunoSEQ multiplex PCR, while the TCRdb copy is restricted to in-frame clones and leaves out a portion. Of around 500,000 clones detected, 30% appear once; the ten largest clones hold about 0.065%. CD4+ naive, central memory, regulatory and stem cell-like memory subsets were isolated by sorting on CD45RO/CCR7/CD25/CD127/CD95/CD27. CDR1 is SEHNR and CDR2 is FQNEAQ in the germline V gene (reference sequence). There are 12 residues in the CDR3.

The receptor was isolated from a young man in good health. This rearrangement joins TRBV7-9 to TRBJ2-7; 8 bases are shared with TRBD1. The source material was naive CD4+ T cells from blood. The CDR3 sequence: CAGQGVSYEQYF. The CDR3 DNA is TGTGCAGGACAGGGAGTATCCTACGAGCAGTACTTC.